This T cell receptor (beta chain) was sequenced for a study of human T cells and chemical hapten exposure. Looking at the study overall: The study patch tested 0.01% DPC on the upper back and read results at 6 days.

Time point reported: pre-sensitization, week 0. As for treatment: therapeutic diphenylcyclopropenone sensitization with weekly scalp DPC. Each donor was an alopecia patient between 18 and 70 years of age who qualified for DPC. In the study's own analysis: With a range of 23,224 to 690,600, the median per sample was roughly 91,000 TCRs. MiXCR was run by TCRdb on the RACE reads, yielding one entry per CDR3 protein. Here the V and J calls rest on TCRdb's processing, not on the authors' analysis. The sample carries 150,000 to 200,000 distinct CDR3 sequences, around 30% recorded once. This clonotype has just a few counts. The CDR3 consists of 14 residues. With V trimmed by 0 bases and J by 4 bases, 2 bases remained unmatched. Per germline, CDR1 SGHRS and CDR2 YFSETQ.

The gene calls are TRBV5-1 and TRBJ1-2; 8 nucleotides agree with TRBD1. The sequence was collected from a woman in her 30s with alopecia areata. Some clones in this sample may be carry-over from other donors' samples. Sequences were derived from whole blood, sampled in connection with sensitization to the hapten diphenylcyclopropenone (DPC). CDR3 in amino acids: CASSLGDRIYGYTF. CDR3 nucleotide sequence: TGCGCCAGCAGCTTGGGGGACAGGATCTATGGCTACACCTTC.